The 9 T cell receptor beta chains reported below all come from one sample, sequenced in a study of cytomegalovirus exposure and HLA in healthy donors. Primers included in the PCR were 60 Vbeta and 13 Jbeta primers. The protocol was immunoSEQ multiplex PCR, while the TCRdb copy is restricted to in-frame clones and leaves out a portion. The sample has about 170,000 clones, about 80% seen once; the top ten hold around 0.97%. The specimen was PBMCs. The receptors were sampled from a woman aged 45 to 65 in good health and CMV-seropositive.

This clone was observed a few times. V usage is TRBV4-2 and J usage is TRBJ2-7; the match to TRBD1 covers 7 bases. Germline trimming cut 1 base from V and 0 bases from J; bases unmatched to any gene: 6. Germline CDR1 and CDR2: LGHNA and YNFKEQ. The CDR3 covers 16 residues. CDR3 loop: CASSQAGQEISYEQYF. The CDR3 bases are TGTGCCAGCAGCCAAGCCGGACAGGAGATCTCCTACGAGCAGTACTTC.

This clone was recorded a few times. The chain combines TRBV13 with TRBJ2-7; 14 bases align to TRBD2. The J segment lost 0 bases and the V segment lost 5 bases, leaving 3 bases of the junction unmatched. CDR3 length: 16 residues. The germline V gene encodes CDR1 PRHDT and CDR2 FYEKMQ (reference sequence). CDR3 sequence: CASSDGLAGGSYEQYF. The CDR3 bases are TGTGCCAGCAGCGACGGACTAGCGGGGGGCTCCTACGAGCAGTACTTC.

This clone was counted a few times. The chain employs TRBV4-3 and TRBJ2-2; 7 nucleotides line up with TRBD2. The CDR3 has 14 residues. The V and J ends lost 6 bases and 3 bases, in that order; junction bases with no gene match: 4. The germline V gene has CDR1 LGHNA and CDR2 YSLEER. In nucleotides, the CDR3 is TGCGCCAGCAGTTTCACTAGCGACACCGGGGAGCTGTTTTTT. It is translated as CASSFTSDTGELFF.

This clone was picked up a small number of times. The CDR3 region has the DNA TGTGCCAGCAGGCGGGACGAAGCTAATGAAAAACTGTTTTTT. Translation gives CASRRDEANEKLFF. The J gene is TRBJ1-4, the V gene TRBV5-6; the D gene is possibly TRBD1 (5 bases). The V and J ends lost 5 bases and 3 bases respectively, with 11 bases between them. Germline-derived CDR1 and CDR2 are SGHDT and YYEEEE. The CDR3 length is 14 residues.

This chain links TRBV6-6 with TRBJ2-7, with D possibly TRBD2 on 5 matching bases. The V gene's germline CDR1 is MNHNY and CDR2 SVGAGI (reference sequence). This CDR3 has 13 amino acids. The germline V and J ends were trimmed by 6 bases and 1 base, with 10 bases remaining between them. CDR3 sequence: CASSLDYSYEQYF. Written as DNA, the CDR3 is TGTGCCAGCAGCTTAGACTATTCCTACGAGCAGTACTTC.

The rearrangement joins TRBV4-2 to TRBJ2-5; TRBD2 agrees at 7 bases. J lost 5 bases, V lost 4 bases, and 10 bases had no gene match. Germline CDR1 and CDR2: LGHNA and YNFKEQ. CDR3 length equals 15 residues. In DNA form, the CDR3 reads TGTGCCAGCAGCCTCGAAGGCGGGGGTGGGGAGACCCAGTACTTC. Its protein is CASSLEGGGGETQYF.

The gene calls are TRBV7-2 and TRBJ2-1; possibly TRBD2 for D (5 bases). The CDR3 length is 15 residues. V lost 2 bases to trimming and J lost 0 bases, with 8 bases between them. Per germline, CDR1 SGHTA and CDR2 FQGNSA. The chain's CDR3 is CASSLSTSSYNEQFF. The CDR3 DNA reads TGTGCCAGCAGCTTAAGCACTAGCTCCTACAATGAGCAGTTCTTC.

Comment on this clone: The junction differs from germline at one of its ends, possibly a read error. As DNA, the CDR3 is TGTGCCAGCAGCCTAGACCCAGCGGGGCGCGGGACAGATACGCAGTATTTT. Protein: CASSLDPAGRGTDTQYF. The J gene is TRBJ2-3, the V gene TRBV11-2, with 7 bases aligning to TRBD2. The CDR3 runs to 17 residues. Germline CDR1 reads SGHAT; CDR2 reads FQNNGV.

V and J are TRBV6-1 and TRBJ1-2; the D gene is possibly TRBD1 (5 bases). The CDR3 totals 13 residues. Trimming stripped 0 bases from V and 8 bases from J, with 10 bases between. Germline V CDR1 and CDR2: MNHNS, SASEGT. The CDR3 sequence: CASSEAGVRGYTF. The CDR3 region has the DNA TGTGCCAGCAGTGAAGCAGGGGTGAGAGGCTACACCTTC.